The rows below give T cell receptor beta chains drawn from one sample of a study of T cell responses to AZD1222 COVID-19 vaccine. Assay: immunoSEQ multiplex PCR; the TCRdb copy retains only in-frame clones and omits some. The sample carries 120,000 to 150,000 clones, around nine tenths recorded once. The input for sequencing was peripheral blood, taken on day 0 of AZD1222 vaccination. Receptors were obtained from an adult in good health. Each CDR3 is given with its conserved first and last residue. The order of the fields is J gene, D gene, clone size, V gene, CDR3 DNA, CDR3 protein. A D gene is named only where the DNA matches it firmly. Size is stated for part of the rows, as once, few or many counts, or as a class when the clone is expanded.

J gene: TRBJ2-5
D gene: NA
clone size: NA
V gene: TRBV28
CDR3 DNA: TGTGCCAGCAGTTTAACTCCGGGCCAGGTTCTGACCCAGTACTTC
CDR3 protein: CASSLTPGQVLTQYF

J gene: TRBJ1-1
D gene: NA
clone size: NA
V gene: TRBV7-9
CDR3 DNA: TGTGCCAGCAGCCTTACAGGGAGAGACACTGAAGCTTTCTTT
CDR3 protein: CASSLTGRDTEAFF

J gene: TRBJ1-2
D gene: TRBD1
clone size: NA
V gene: TRBV5-1
CDR3 DNA: TGCGCCAGCAGCCCCGGGACAGGGACAAAGAACTATGGCTACACCTTC
CDR3 protein: CASSPGTGTKNYGYTF

J gene: TRBJ1-1
D gene: NA
clone size: NA
V gene: TRBV5-4
CDR3 DNA: TGTGCCAGCAGCTTCGGGGACGGGGAGTTCTTT
CDR3 protein: CASSFGDGEFF

J gene: TRBJ1-2
D gene: TRBD1
clone size: NA
V gene: TRBV7-2
CDR3 DNA: TGTGCCAGCAGCGACCGGGACAGGGCTAACTATGGCTACACCTTC
CDR3 protein: CASSDRDRANYGYTF

J gene: TRBJ1-2
D gene: NA
clone size: NA
V gene: TRBV27
CDR3 DNA: TGTGCCAGCAGCCTCTCTCCCCCTCATGGCTACACCTTC
CDR3 protein: CASSLSPPHGYTF

J gene: TRBJ2-3
D gene: TRBD2
clone size: NA
V gene: TRBV6-2/TRBV6-3
CDR3 DNA: TGTGCCAGCAGTTACACCGGACTAGTGGTTCCAGATACGCAGTATTTT
CDR3 protein: CASSYTGLVVPDTQYF

J gene: TRBJ1-5
D gene: NA
clone size: NA
V gene: TRBV28
CDR3 DNA: TGTGCCAGCAGTTTAGAGGTGGACTTCAATCAGCCCCAGCATTTT
CDR3 protein: CASSLEVDFNQPQHF

J gene: TRBJ2-7
D gene: NA
clone size: NA
V gene: TRBV12-5
CDR3 DNA: TGTGCTAGTGGTTTGGTCGGGTTGGCGGCGAAACCCTACGAGCAGTACTTC
CDR3 protein: CASGLVGLAAKPYEQYF

J gene: TRBJ2-7
D gene: NA
clone size: NA
V gene: TRBV5-6
CDR3 DNA: TGTGCCAGCAGCTCTGATGGGCAGCCCCGCGGCGACGAGCAGTACTTC
CDR3 protein: CASSSDGQPRGDEQYF

J gene: TRBJ2-7
D gene: NA
clone size: NA
V gene: TRBV28
CDR3 DNA: TGTGCCAGCAGTTTTCAACAGGGTCGGTACGAGCAGTACTTC
CDR3 protein: CASSFQQGRYEQYF

J gene: TRBJ2-1
D gene: TRBD2
clone size: NA
V gene: TRBV12-3/TRBV12-4
CDR3 DNA: TGTGCCAGCAGCCCCCTTGGGACTAGTCAGTTCTTC
CDR3 protein: CASSPLGTSQFF

J gene: TRBJ1-1
D gene: NA
clone size: NA
V gene: TRBV12-3/TRBV12-4
CDR3 DNA: TGTGCCAGCAGCTGGACGGGGAACACTGAAGCTTTCTTT
CDR3 protein: CASSWTGNTEAFF

J gene: TRBJ2-7
D gene: TRBD1
clone size: once
V gene: TRBV19
CDR3 DNA: TGTGCCAGTAGTATGGACAGGATCTACGAGCAGTACTTC
CDR3 protein: CASSMDRIYEQYF

J gene: TRBJ1-1
D gene: NA
clone size: NA
V gene: TRBV7-2
CDR3 DNA: TGTGCCAGCAGCCTACAGGGCATGGTGCGGGCTTTCTTT
CDR3 protein: CASSLQGMVRAFF

J gene: TRBJ1-5
D gene: NA
clone size: NA
V gene: TRBV6-2/TRBV6-3
CDR3 DNA: TGTGCCAGCAGTTACTTCGGACGAGTCCCTCATCAGCCCCAGCATTTT
CDR3 protein: CASSYFGRVPHQPQHF

J gene: TRBJ2-7
D gene: NA
clone size: NA
V gene: TRBV4-2
CDR3 DNA: TGTGCCAGCAGCCAGGGCTCCTACGAGCAGTACTTC
CDR3 protein: CASSQGSYEQYF

J gene: TRBJ2-7
D gene: NA
clone size: few
V gene: TRBV7-9
CDR3 DNA: TGTGCCAGCAGCTTAGCGGGAGCTGAGGAGCAGTACTTC
CDR3 protein: CASSLAGAEEQYF

J gene: TRBJ2-7
D gene: NA
clone size: once
V gene: TRBV6-2/TRBV6-3
CDR3 DNA: TGTGCCAGCAGTTACGCAGGGTCGGGCGAGCAGTACTTC
CDR3 protein: CASSYAGSGEQYF

J gene: TRBJ1-2
D gene: NA
clone size: NA
V gene: TRBV11-2
CDR3 DNA: TGTGCCAGCAGCTGGGACGGCACATATGGCTACACCTTC
CDR3 protein: CASSWDGTYGYTF

J gene: TRBJ2-3
D gene: TRBD2
clone size: NA
V gene: TRBV19
CDR3 DNA: TGTGCCAGTAAAAGAGCGGGAGCGGCAGATACGCAGTATTTT
CDR3 protein: CASKRAGAADTQYF

J gene: TRBJ2-3
D gene: TRBD2
clone size: NA
V gene: TRBV3-1/TRBV3-2
CDR3 DNA: TGTGCCAGCAGCCAAGTCCGGGCGGGGGGCCTCACAGATACGCAGTATTTT
CDR3 protein: CASSQVRAGGLTDTQYF

J gene: TRBJ2-1
D gene: NA
clone size: NA
V gene: TRBV5-6
CDR3 DNA: TGTGCCAGCAGGAGGGGGGGTTATGAGCAGTTCTTC
CDR3 protein: CASRRGGYEQFF

J gene: TRBJ1-5
D gene: NA
clone size: NA
V gene: TRBV27
CDR3 DNA: TGTGCCAGCAGTCCTACTCCTCGGGCCCCAGGTAGCAATCAGCCCCAGCATTTT
CDR3 protein: CASSPTPRAPGSNQPQHF

J gene: TRBJ1-5
D gene: NA
clone size: once
V gene: TRBV29-1
CDR3 DNA: TGCAGCGTTGGAGGAGAGGGCAATCAGCCCCAGCATTTT
CDR3 protein: CSVGGEGNQPQHF

J gene: TRBJ2-7
D gene: NA
clone size: NA
V gene: TRBV7-3
CDR3 DNA: TGTGCCAGCAGCCCTTCCAGGGGCAACGAGCAGTACTTC
CDR3 protein: CASSPSRGNEQYF

J gene: TRBJ1-3
D gene: NA
clone size: NA
V gene: TRBV7-9
CDR3 DNA: TGTGCCAGCAGCCTTCGACAGGCTACCACTGGAAACACCATATATTTT
CDR3 protein: CASSLRQATTGNTIYF

J gene: TRBJ2-7
D gene: NA
clone size: NA
V gene: TRBV7-2
CDR3 DNA: TGTGCCAGCAGCCCCCGATGGGGGTCCCACGAGCAGTACTTC
CDR3 protein: CASSPRWGSHEQYF

J gene: TRBJ1-2
D gene: NA
clone size: NA
V gene: TRBV5-4
CDR3 DNA: TGTGCCAGCAGTATGGAGGCGAGGGAGCGAGGCTACACCTTC
CDR3 protein: CASSMEARERGYTF